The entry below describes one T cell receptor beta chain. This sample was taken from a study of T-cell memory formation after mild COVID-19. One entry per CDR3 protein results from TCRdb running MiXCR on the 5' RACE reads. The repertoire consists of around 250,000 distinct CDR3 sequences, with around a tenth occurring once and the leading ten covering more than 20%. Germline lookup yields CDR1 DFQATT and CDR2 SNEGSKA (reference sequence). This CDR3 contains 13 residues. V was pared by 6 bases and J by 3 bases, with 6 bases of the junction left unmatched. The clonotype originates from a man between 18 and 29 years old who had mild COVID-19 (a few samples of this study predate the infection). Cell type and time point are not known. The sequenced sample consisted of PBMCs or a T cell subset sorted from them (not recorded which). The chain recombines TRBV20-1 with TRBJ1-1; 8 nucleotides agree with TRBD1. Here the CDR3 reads CSATGQADTEAFF. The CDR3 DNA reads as TGCAGTGCCACGGGACAGGCGGACACTGAAGCTTTCTTT.